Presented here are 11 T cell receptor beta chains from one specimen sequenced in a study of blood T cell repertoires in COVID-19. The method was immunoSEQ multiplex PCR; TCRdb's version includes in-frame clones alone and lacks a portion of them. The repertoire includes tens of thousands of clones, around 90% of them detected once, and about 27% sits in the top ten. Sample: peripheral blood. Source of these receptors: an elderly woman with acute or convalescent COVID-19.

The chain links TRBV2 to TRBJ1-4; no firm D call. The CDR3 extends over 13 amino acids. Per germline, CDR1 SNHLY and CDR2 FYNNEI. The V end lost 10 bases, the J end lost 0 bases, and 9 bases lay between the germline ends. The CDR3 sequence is CATADATNEKLFF. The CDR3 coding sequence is TGTGCCACCGCGGATGCAACTAATGAAAAACTGTTTTTT.

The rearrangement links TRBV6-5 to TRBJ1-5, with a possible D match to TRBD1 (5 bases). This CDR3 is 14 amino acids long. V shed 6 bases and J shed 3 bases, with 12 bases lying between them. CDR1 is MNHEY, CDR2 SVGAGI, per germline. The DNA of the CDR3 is TGTGCCAGCAGCCCCGGACAAGTCAATCAGCCCCAGCATTTT. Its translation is CASSPGQVNQPQHF.

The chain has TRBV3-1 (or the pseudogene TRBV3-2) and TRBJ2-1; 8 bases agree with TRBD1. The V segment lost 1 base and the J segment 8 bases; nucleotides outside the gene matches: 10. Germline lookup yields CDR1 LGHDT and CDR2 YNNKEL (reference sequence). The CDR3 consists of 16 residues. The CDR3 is CASSQGLSDRGYEQFF. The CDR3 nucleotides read TGTGCCAGCAGCCAAGGCCTTTCTGACAGGGGTTATGAGCAGTTCTTC.

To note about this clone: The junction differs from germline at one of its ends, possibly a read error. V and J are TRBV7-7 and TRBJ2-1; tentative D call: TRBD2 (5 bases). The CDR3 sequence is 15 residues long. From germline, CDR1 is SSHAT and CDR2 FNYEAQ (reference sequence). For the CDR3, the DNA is TGTGCCAGCAGCTTAGGGAGCGGCTCCCACAATGAGCAGTTCTTC. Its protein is CASSLGSGSHNEQFF.

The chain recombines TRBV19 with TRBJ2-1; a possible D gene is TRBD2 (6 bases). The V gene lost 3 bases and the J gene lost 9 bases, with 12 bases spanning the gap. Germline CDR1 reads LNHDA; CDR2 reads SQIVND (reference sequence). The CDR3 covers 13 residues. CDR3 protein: CASSIALEGEQFF. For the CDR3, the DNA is TGTGCCAGTAGTATCGCCCTGGAGGGTGAGCAGTTCTTC.

Written as DNA, the CDR3 is TGTGCCAGCAGTTCGGGGGGCCGCAATGAGCAGTTCTTC. It specifies CASSSGGRNEQFF. The chain employs TRBV6-6 and TRBJ2-1, with TRBD2 as a possible D gene (7 bases). This CDR3 is 13 amino acids long. The V end was cut by 4 bases, the J end by 6 bases, with 10 bases between. Germline CDR1 MNHNY, CDR2 SVGAGI (reference sequence).

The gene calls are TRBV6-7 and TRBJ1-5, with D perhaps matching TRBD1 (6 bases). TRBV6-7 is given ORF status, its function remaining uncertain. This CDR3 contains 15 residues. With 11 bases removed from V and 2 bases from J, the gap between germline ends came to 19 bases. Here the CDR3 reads CACKQGGEGNQPQHF. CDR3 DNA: TGTGCCTGCAAACAGGGTGGCGAAGGCAATCAGCCCCAGCATTTT.

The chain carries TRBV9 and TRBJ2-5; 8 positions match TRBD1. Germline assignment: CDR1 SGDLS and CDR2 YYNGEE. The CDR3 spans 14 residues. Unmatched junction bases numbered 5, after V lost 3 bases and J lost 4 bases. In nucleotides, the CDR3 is TGTGCCAGCAGCGGGGGACAGGCGGGAGAGACCCAGTACTTC. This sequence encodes CASSGGQAGETQYF.

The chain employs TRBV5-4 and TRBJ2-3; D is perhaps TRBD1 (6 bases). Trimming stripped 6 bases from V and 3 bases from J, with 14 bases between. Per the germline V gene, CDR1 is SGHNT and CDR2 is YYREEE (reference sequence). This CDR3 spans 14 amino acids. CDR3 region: CASTEKGVTDTQYF. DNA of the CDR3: TGTGCCAGCACCGAAAAGGGGGTAACAGATACGCAGTATTTT.

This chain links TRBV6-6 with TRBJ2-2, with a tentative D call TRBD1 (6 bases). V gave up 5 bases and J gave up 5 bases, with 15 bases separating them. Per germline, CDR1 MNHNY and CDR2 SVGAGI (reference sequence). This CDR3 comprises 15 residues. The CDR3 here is CASSPRTVGTGELFF. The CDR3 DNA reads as TGTGCCAGCAGTCCCCGGACAGTTGGAACCGGGGAGCTGTTTTTT.

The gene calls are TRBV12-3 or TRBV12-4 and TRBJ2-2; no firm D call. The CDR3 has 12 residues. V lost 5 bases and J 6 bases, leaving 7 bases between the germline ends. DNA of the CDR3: TGTGCCAGCAGTCCTAAACCCGGGGAGCTGTTTTTT. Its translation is CASSPKPGELFF.